The rows below give T cell receptor beta chains drawn from one sample of a study of beta chain features in type 1 diabetes. Sequencing was performed with immunoSEQ multiplex PCR; in TCRdb, only in-frame clones are kept and a portion is missing. This table holds 500,000 to 650,000 clones, roughly 12% found once. Sequenced: naive CD4+ T cells from blood. The receptor source for this set is a man younger than 40 with type 1 diabetes. Each CDR3 is given with its conserved first and last residue. The D gene is left open where the match is weak. The size of a clone is reported for some rows only, either as once, few or many, or as a class for expanded clones.

>.|TRBJ2-1|few|TRBV11-2
CASSLSLDNEQFF
TGTGCCAGCAGCTTAAGTTTAGACAATGAGCAGTTCTTC
>.|TRBJ1-4|.|TRBV4-2
CASSQALRANEKLFF
TGTGCCAGCAGCCAAGCGCTCAGAGCTAATGAAAAACTGTTTTTT
>.|TRBJ2-3|few|TRBV2
CASSGTTSNTQYF
TGTGCCAGCAGTGGGACAACATCAAATACGCAGTATTTT
>.|TRBJ1-2|.|TRBV5-6
CASSLVGNYGYTF
TGTGCCAGCAGCTTGGTGGGCAACTATGGCTACACCTTC
>TRBD2|TRBJ2-7|.|TRBV4-3
CASSQGRDHEQYF
TGCGCCAGCAGCCAGGGGAGGGACCACGAGCAGTACTTC
>.|TRBJ2-3|.|TRBV5-6
CASSASAPSDTQYF
TGTGCCAGTTCCGCCAGCGCCCCTTCAGATACGCAGTATTTT
>TRBD1|TRBJ2-7|few|TRBV30
CAWSITGTGVYEQYF
TGTGCCTGGTCCATAACCGGGACAGGGGTCTACGAGCAGTACTTC
>TRBD1|TRBJ2-7|.|TRBV29-1
CSVEDRQGVNEQYF
TGCAGCGTTGAAGATCGGCAGGGGGTGAACGAGCAGTACTTC
>TRBD1|TRBJ2-1|.|TRBV5-1
CASSSGQGALGQFF
TGCGCCAGCAGCTCAGGACAGGGGGCGCTGGGGCAGTTCTTC
>.|TRBJ1-2|.|TRBV14
CASSQDYGGHSGYTF
TGTGCCAGCAGCCAAGATTACGGGGGGCACAGTGGCTACACCTTC
>.|TRBJ2-7|few|TRBV19
CASSIGSAHEQYF
TGTGCCAGTAGTATAGGCAGTGCCCACGAGCAGTACTTC
>.|TRBJ2-3|.|TRBV2
CASSVRTLGDTQYF
TGTGCCAGCAGTGTCAGGACGCTGGGGGATACGCAGTATTTT
>TRBD2|TRBJ2-7|few|TRBV14
CASSQALASGHYEQYF
TGTGCCAGCAGCCAAGCTCTAGCTAGCGGCCACTACGAGCAGTACTTC